The sequence of this T cell receptor beta chain was determined in a study of blood T cell repertoires in COVID-19. Study-level information: Specimens from acute and convalescent COVID-19 originated in the United States, Italy and Spain. PBMCs, B-cell-depleted T cells, or T cells provided the cDNA or gDNA that made up the material.

Per the original methods: The assay estimated nucleated cells by amplifying reference gene primers. The data were produced by immunoSEQ multiplex PCR, yet TCRdb's version contains in-frame clones alone and is incomplete. V, J and clone size derive from that table, while D and trimming were established from the DNA sequence. The repertoire holds 120,000 to 150,000 clones, more than 75% seen once, with about 2.6% in the top ten. Germline V gene data show CDR1 as SGHTA and CDR2 as FQGTGA. V was trimmed by 2 bases and J by 0 bases, leaving 9 bases between them. The CDR3 runs to 15 residues. This clonotype originated in a human donor with acute or convalescent COVID-19. The donor label of this sample is uncertain. The V gene is TRBV7-3, the J gene TRBJ2-3; D might be TRBD2 (6 bases). Sequencing was done on a sample of peripheral blood. Here the CDR3 reads CASSLAGMSTDTQYF. The CDR3, as DNA: TGTGCCAGCAGCTTAGCGGGGATGAGCACAGATACGCAGTATTTT. Variable domain in full (rest from reference TRBV7-3 and TRBJ2-3): GAGVSQTPSNKVTEKGKYVELRCDPISGHTALYWYRQSLGQGPEFLIYFQGTGAADDSGLPNDRFFAVRPEGSVSTLKIQRTERGDSAVYLCASSLAGMSTDTQYFGPGTRLTVL.